The clone carrying this T cell receptor (beta chain) appeared many times. This entry comes from a study of T cells in Graves' hyperthyroidism and ophthalmopathy. Researchers amplified the TCR beta CDR3 regions from RNA transcripts. The HTBI primer set drove a first-round RT-PCR of the TCR CDR3. TCRdb re-called the multiplex PCR reads with MiXCR, one entry per CDR3 protein. The repertoire holds about 420,000 distinct CDR3 sequences, with 15% to 18% as singletons. V trimming: 6 bases; J trimming: 4 bases; junction bases outside the gene matches: 13. The CDR3 sequence is 19 residues long. This sequence originates from a woman between 18 and 29 years old with Graves' hyperthyroidism. The sequenced material came from blood. The V gene is TRBV12-3 or TRBV12-4, the J gene TRBJ2-6; TRBD1 matches 12 bases. CDR3: CASSLGTGGFPGGANVLTF. The DNA of the CDR3 is TGTGCCAGCAGCCTAGGGACAGGGGGCTTCCCGGGAGGGGCCAACGTCCTGACTTTC.